This T cell receptor beta chain appears in the sequencing data of a study of blood T cell repertoires in COVID-19. Turning to the study itself: Sites in the United States, Italy and Spain provided acute and convalescent COVID-19 samples.

The CDR3 is 14 amino acids. Trimming stripped 6 bases from V and 7 bases from J, with 13 bases between. Germline V gene sequence: CDR1 SGHTA, CDR2 FQGNSA. Clones were sequenced by immunoSEQ multiplex PCR, and TCRdb holds only the in-frame ones, with some missing. Of under 250,000 clones listed, about three quarters were seen once; the top ten hold roughly 6.7%. The rearrangement links TRBV7-2 to TRBJ1-6; D is possibly TRBD1 (6 bases). Source material: peripheral blood. The receptor's source is a woman in her seventies with acute or convalescent COVID-19. The CDR3 DNA reads TGTGCCAGCAGAGACAGGAAATCCAATTCACCCCTCCACTTT. This sequence encodes CASRDRKSNSPLHF.